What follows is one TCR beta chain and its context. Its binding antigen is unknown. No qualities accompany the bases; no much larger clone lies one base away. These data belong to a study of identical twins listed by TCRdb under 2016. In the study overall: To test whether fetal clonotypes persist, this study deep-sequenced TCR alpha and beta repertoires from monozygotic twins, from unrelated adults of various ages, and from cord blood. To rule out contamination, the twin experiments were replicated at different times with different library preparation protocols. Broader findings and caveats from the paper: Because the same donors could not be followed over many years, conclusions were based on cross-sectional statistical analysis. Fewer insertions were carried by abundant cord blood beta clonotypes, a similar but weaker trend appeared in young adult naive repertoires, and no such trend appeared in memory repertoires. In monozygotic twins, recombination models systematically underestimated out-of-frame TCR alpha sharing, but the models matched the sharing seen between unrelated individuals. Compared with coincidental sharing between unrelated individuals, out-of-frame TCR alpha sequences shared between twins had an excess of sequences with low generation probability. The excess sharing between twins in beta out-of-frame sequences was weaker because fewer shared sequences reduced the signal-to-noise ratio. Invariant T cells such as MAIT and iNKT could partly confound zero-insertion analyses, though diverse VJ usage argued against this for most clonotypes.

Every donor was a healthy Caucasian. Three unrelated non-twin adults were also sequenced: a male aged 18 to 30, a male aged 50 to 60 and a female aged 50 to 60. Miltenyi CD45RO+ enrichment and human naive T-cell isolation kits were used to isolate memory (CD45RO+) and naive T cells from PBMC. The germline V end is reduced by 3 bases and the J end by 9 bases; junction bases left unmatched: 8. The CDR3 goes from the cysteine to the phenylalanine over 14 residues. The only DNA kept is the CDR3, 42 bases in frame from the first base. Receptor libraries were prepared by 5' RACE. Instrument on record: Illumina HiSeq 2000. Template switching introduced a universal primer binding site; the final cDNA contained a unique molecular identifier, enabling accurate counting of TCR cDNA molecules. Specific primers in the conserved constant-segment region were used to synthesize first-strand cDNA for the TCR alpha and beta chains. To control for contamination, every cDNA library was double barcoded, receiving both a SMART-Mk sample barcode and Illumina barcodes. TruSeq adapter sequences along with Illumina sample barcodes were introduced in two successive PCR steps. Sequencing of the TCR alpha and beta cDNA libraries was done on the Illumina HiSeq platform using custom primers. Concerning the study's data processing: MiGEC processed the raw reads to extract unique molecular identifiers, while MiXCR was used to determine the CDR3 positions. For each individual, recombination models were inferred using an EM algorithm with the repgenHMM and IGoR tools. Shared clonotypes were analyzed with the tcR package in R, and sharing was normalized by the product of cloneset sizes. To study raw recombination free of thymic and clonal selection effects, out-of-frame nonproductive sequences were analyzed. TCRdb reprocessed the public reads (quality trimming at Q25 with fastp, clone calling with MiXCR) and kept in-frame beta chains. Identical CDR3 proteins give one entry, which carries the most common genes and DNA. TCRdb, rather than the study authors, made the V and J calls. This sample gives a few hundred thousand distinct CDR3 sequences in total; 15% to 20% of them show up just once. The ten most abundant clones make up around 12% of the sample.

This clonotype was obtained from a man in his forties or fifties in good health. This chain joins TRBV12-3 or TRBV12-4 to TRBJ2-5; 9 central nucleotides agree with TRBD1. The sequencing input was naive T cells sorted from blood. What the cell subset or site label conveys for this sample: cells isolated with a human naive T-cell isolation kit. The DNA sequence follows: TGTGCCAGCAGTTTCTTACAGGGGGCACAGCCCCAGTACTTC. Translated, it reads CASSFLQGAQPQYF.